This T cell receptor beta chain emerged from a study of shared clonotypes between healthy human individuals. This CDR3 has 13 amino acids. CDR1 and CDR2 from the germline V gene are SGHTA and FQGNSA. V dropped 3 bases and J dropped 8 bases, with 10 bases sitting between them. A remark on this clone: Other DNA sequences in the same sample also yield this CDR3.

Generated by immunoSEQ multiplex PCR, the TCRdb table keeps only in-frame clones and is missing some. The table includes approximately 1.4 million clones, approximately 98% detected once. The receptor was derived from a man younger than 40 in good health. The chain links TRBV7-2 to TRBJ2-2; no clear D. The specimen sequenced was naive CD4+ T cells sorted from blood. Subset described: CD45RA+ positively selected. Written as DNA, the CDR3 is TGTGCCAGCAGCTTTTCCAGATCTGGGGAGCTGTTTTTT. This encodes CASSFSRSGELFF.